These 8 T cell receptor beta chains share one sample of origin, sequenced in a study of blood T cell repertoires in COVID-19. The assay was immunoSEQ multiplex PCR, and TCRdb's table has in-frame clones only and misses some. The data contain hundreds of thousands of clones, 65% to 90% of them singletons. Sequencing was done on a sample of peripheral blood. The receptors were sampled from a man aged 45-65 years with acute or convalescent COVID-19.

The V call is TRBV6-1, the J call TRBJ1-5, with D possibly being TRBD1 (6 bases). From germline, CDR1 is MNHNS and CDR2 SASEGT. Trimming took off 2 bases at V and 4 bases at J, with 12 bases between the two ends. CDR3 length: 15 residues. The chain's CDR3 is CASSEKQGINQPQHF. As DNA, the CDR3 is TGTGCCAGCAGTGAAAAGCAGGGGATTAATCAGCCCCAGCATTTT.

The chain employs TRBV5-1 and TRBJ2-2; TRBD1 aligns across 10 bases. CDR1 is SGHRS, CDR2 YFSETQ, per germline. The J segment lost 4 bases and the V segment lost 0 bases, leaving 3 bases of the junction unmatched. The CDR3 is made up of 16 amino acids. This CDR3 is CASSLGTGGSTGELFF. The DNA of the CDR3 is TGCGCCAGCAGCTTGGGGACAGGGGGTTCCACCGGGGAGCTGTTTTTT.

This chain connects TRBV5-1 to TRBJ2-6; a possible D gene is TRBD2 (5 bases). Germline CDR1 is SGHRS and CDR2 is YFSETQ. The V gene lost 4 bases and the J gene lost 1 base, with 15 bases spanning the gap. The CDR3 length is 17 residues. Written as DNA, the CDR3 is TGCGCCAGCAGCCCCCTCCCAGCGGCATCTGGGGCCAACGTCCTGACTTTC. The encoded protein is CASSPLPAASGANVLTF. The whole variable domain, filled in from reference TRBV5-1 and TRBJ2-6, reads KAGVTQTPRYLIKTRGQQVTLSCSPISGHRSVSWYQQTPGQGLQFLFEYFSETQRNKGNFPGRFSGRQFSNSRSEMNVSTLELGDSALYLCASSPLPAASGANVLTFGAGSRLTVL.

The rearrangement joins TRBV7-9 to TRBJ1-6; TRBD1 agrees at 7 bases. With V trimmed by 5 bases and J by 2 bases, 6 bases remained unmatched. CDR3 length equals 16 residues. From germline, CDR1 is SEHNR and CDR2 FQNEAQ (reference sequence). CDR3 region: CASSPGTATYNSPLHF. CDR3 sequence (DNA): TGTGCCAGCAGCCCCGGGACAGCTACCTATAATTCACCCCTCCACTTT.

This chain joins TRBV30 and TRBJ1-1; D is uncertain. Trimming left V 0 bases short and J 4 bases short, with 9 bases between. The CDR3 covers 13 residues. Germline V gene sequence: CDR1 GTSNPN, CDR2 SVGIG (reference sequence). CDR3 region: CAWSVSGGTEAFF. The CDR3, as DNA: TGTGCCTGGAGTGTCTCGGGAGGCACTGAAGCTTTCTTT. The entire variable domain, with the rest obtained from reference TRBV30 and TRBJ1-1, is as follows: SQTIHQWPATLVQPVGSPLSLECTVEGTSNPNLYWYRQAAGRGLQLLFYSVGIGQISSEVPQNLSASRPQDRQFILSSKKLLLSDSGFYLCAWSVSGGTEAFFGQGTRLTVV.

The chain recombines TRBV15 with TRBJ2-1; possibly TRBD1 for D (6 bases). The CDR3 spans 15 residues. The germline V and J ends were trimmed by 4 bases and 7 bases, with 17 bases remaining between them. In germline, CDR1 is LNHNV, CDR2 YYDKDF (reference sequence). CDR3 residues: CATSIGGGRGNEQFF. The CDR3 bases are TGTGCCACCAGCATAGGGGGTGGAAGGGGGAATGAGCAGTTCTTC.

This clone was seen a single time. V usage is TRBV5-1 and J usage is TRBJ2-5; possible D gene TRBD2, 5 bases. CDR1 is SGHRS, CDR2 YFSETQ, per germline. This CDR3 has 16 amino acids. Trimming took 0 bases from V and 5 from J, leaving 17 bases between them. CDR3 coding DNA: TGCGCCAGCAGCTTGGCCGGGATAGCTACCCGGGAGACCCAGTACTTC. As protein: CASSLAGIATRETQYF.

The gene calls are TRBV2 and TRBJ1-4; tentatively, D is TRBD1 (5 bases). V shed 5 bases and J shed 0 bases, with 10 bases lying between them. CDR1 and CDR2 (germline): SNHLY, FYNNEI. This CDR3 comprises 15 residues. The CDR3 nucleotides are TGTGCCAGCAGTTTCCAGGGTGCAACTAATGAAAAACTGTTTTTT. It codes for CASSFQGATNEKLFF.